The 24 T cell receptor beta chains below all came from one sample that was sequenced in a study of tissue T cells after allogeneic stem cell transplantation. Measured with immunoSEQ multiplex PCR; TCRdb has only the in-frame clones, and not every one. Altogether roughly 50,000 clones are present, about 73% being singletons, with the ten largest covering 0.5% to 0.6%. Sequenced sample: sorted cells pooled from one or two spleens. The receptor set was obtained from a pool of C57BL/6 mice in good health.

Comments on this clone: Gene names and germline refer to mouse. The CDR3 goes on 1 residue after the read ends, and that part is filled in from the germline J gene. The J gene is TRBJ1-1, the V gene TRBV29; D not resolved. Germline V gene sequence: CDR1 MSHET, CDR2 SYDVDS. Between the trimmed V and J ends, which lost 3 bases and 1 base, there was a span of 6 bases. The CDR3 is 13 amino acids. The CDR3 DNA, read in part, is TGTGCTAGCAGTTTCGGGAGAAACACAGAAGTCTTC. Translation: CASSFGRNTEVF. The entire CDR3 sequence reads CASSFGRNTEVFF. The full variable domain, in which reference TRBV29 and TRBJ1-1 provide the parts outside the CDR3, is DMKVTQMPRYLIKRMGENVLLECGQDMSHETMYWYRQDPGLGLQLIYISYDVDSNSEGDIPKGYRVSRKKREHFSLILDSAKTNQTSVYFCASSFGRNTEVFFGKGTRLTVV.

With respect to this clone: The genes and germline here are from mouse. The read comes to an end 1 residue before the CDR3 does, leaving the germline J gene to fill in the end. The chain is built from TRBV3 and TRBJ2-4; D is unresolved. V lost 3 bases and J lost 6, with 4 bases in between. The CDR3 extends over 11 amino acids. Per germline, CDR1 SNHLY and CDR2 FYNGKV (reference sequence). The DNA read from the CDR3 is TGTGCCAGCAGCTTCGGTAACACCTTGTAC. Amino acids: CASSFGNTLY. From start to end, the CDR3 is CASSFGNTLYF.

About this clone itself: These gene names are mouse names. The CDR3 goes on 1 residue after the read ends, and that part is filled in from the germline J gene. The chain combines TRBV19 with TRBJ2-5; 13 bases agree with TRBD2. The CDR3 has 15 residues. Germline CDR1 and CDR2: FNHDT and SITEND (reference sequence). J gave up 5 bases and V 4 bases, and 4 bases lay outside the gene matches. Incomplete CDR3 DNA: TGTGCCAGCAGTTGGACTGGGGGGGCGCGAGACACCCAGTAC. It yields the protein CASSWTGGARDTQY. The full CDR3 reads CASSWTGGARDTQYF.

To note about this clone: Gene names are the mouse ones. The read ends 1 residue before the CDR3 terminus; that terminus is restored from the germline J gene. This chain connects TRBV24 to TRBJ2-1; TRBD2 matches at 11 bases. V was clipped by 6 bases and J by 1 base; unmatched bases: 2. Germline V CDR1 and CDR2: KGHTA, FRNEEI. CDR3 length: 15 amino acids. CDR3 DNA (partial): TGTGCCAGCAGACGGGACTGGGGGAACTATGCTGAGCAGTTC. Encoded protein: CASRRDWGNYAEQF. From start to end, the CDR3 is CASRRDWGNYAEQFF.

For this clone: The genes and germline here are from mouse. The read ends 1 residue shy of where the CDR3 ends; the end is completed using the germline J gene. This chain links TRBV2 with TRBJ1-4, with a tentative D call TRBD1 (6 bases). Germline assignment: CDR1 LGHNA and CDR2 YSYQKL. V lost 0 bases to trimming and J lost 4 bases, with 12 bases between them. This CDR3 is built from 16 residues. The covered CDR3 bases are TGTGCCAGCAGCCAAGATGGGGGACAATACAACGAAAGATTATTT. Translated, it gives CASSQDGGQYNERLF. The complete CDR3 protein is CASSQDGGQYNERLFF.

Comment on this clone: The genes are named according to mouse. The read ends 1 residue before the CDR3 terminus; that terminus is restored from the germline J gene. This chain connects TRBV16 to TRBJ1-5; TRBD1 matches 10 bases. The CDR3 contains 13 residues. The J segment lost 6 bases and the V segment lost 8 bases, leaving 4 bases of the junction unmatched. Germline CDR1 SGHSA, CDR2 FRNQAP. Incomplete CDR3 DNA: TGTGCAAGCGCGGACAGGGGGGGCCAGGCTCCGCTT. Protein product: CASADRGGQAPL. The entire CDR3 is CASADRGGQAPLF.

Points on this clone: All gene names here are mouse names. Read coverage stops 1 residue before the CDR3 terminus; the germline J gene supplies the remainder. The chain uses TRBV13-1 and TRBJ1-1, with 7 bases identical to TRBD1. CDR3 length equals 17 residues. Per germline, CDR1 NSHNY and CDR2 SYGAGN. Trimming at V came to 3 bases and at J to 1 base, leaving 12 bases not matched to a gene. The CDR3 reads CASSGRLNRGENTEVFF. The covered CDR3 bases are TGTGCCAGCAGTGGGCGCCTTAACAGGGGTGAAAACACAGAAGTCTTC.

This clone was seen only a few times. All gene names here are mouse names. The CDR3 is cut off 1 residue early in the read; its end comes from the germline J gene. The chain has TRBV5 and TRBJ2-7; D gene unclear. This CDR3 comprises 12 residues. From germline, CDR1 is LGHNA and CDR2 YNLKQL (reference sequence). Trimming shortened V by 0 bases and J by 4 bases, and 4 bases separated the two germline ends. Partial CDR3 DNA: TGTGCCAGCAGCCAAGAAGATTATGAACAGTAC. Translating gives CASSQEDYEQY. The whole CDR3 protein reads CASSQEDYEQYF.

This clone was seen a handful of times. Genes and germline come from the mouse. The read ends 1 residue shy of where the CDR3 ends; the end is completed using the germline J gene. This chain joins TRBV3 and TRBJ2-7; a weak D match, TRBD2 (5 bases). From germline, CDR1 is SNHLY and CDR2 FYNGKV (reference sequence). The CDR3 is made up of 14 amino acids. V was trimmed by 5 bases and J by 0 bases, leaving 11 bases between them. The DNA read from the CDR3 is TGTGCCAGCAGCCCCCCTGGGAGCTCCTATGAACAGTAC. Translation gives CASSPPGSSYEQY. The entire CDR3 reads CASSPPGSSYEQYF.

Remarks on this clone: Gene names and germline match the mouse. Read coverage stops 1 residue before the CDR3 terminus; the germline J gene supplies the remainder. V and J are TRBV24 and TRBJ2-4; D remains ambiguous. The V gene lost 4 bases and the J gene lost 0 bases, with 8 bases spanning the gap. CDR1 is KGHTA, CDR2 FRNEEI, per germline. The CDR3 is 14 amino acids. CDR3 loop: CASSPLLSQNTLYF. The covered CDR3 bases are TGTGCCAGCAGTCCGCTGCTTAGTCAAAACACCTTGTAC.

On this clone: Genes here carry mouse names. The read is 1 residue too short to cover the CDR3 end, so that end is filled in from the germline J gene. The chain employs TRBV4 and TRBJ2-5; D is uncertain. The V and J ends lost 4 bases and 3 bases respectively, with 2 bases between them. This CDR3 has 11 amino acids. Per germline, CDR1 LGHDT and CDR2 YNNKQL (reference sequence). The CDR3: CASSFQDTQYF. The sequenced CDR3 bases are TGTGCCAGCAGCTTTCAAGACACCCAGTAC.

A word on this clone: Genes and germline come from the mouse. The CDR3 extends 1 residue past the end of the read, so its final part is completed from the germline J gene. The chain couples TRBV29 to TRBJ2-3, with TRBD1 identical over 9 bases. Germline trimming cut 10 bases from V and 0 bases from J; bases unmatched to any gene: 5. The length of the CDR3 is 14 residues. CDR1 MSHET and CDR2 SYDVDS come from the germline V gene. CDR3 amino acids: CATLQGASAETLYF. The DNA read from the CDR3 is TGTGCTACCCTACAGGGGGCTAGTGCAGAAACGCTGTAT.

As concerns this clone: The gene names here belong to mouse. The read terminates 1 residue before the CDR3 end, so the remaining end is supplied by the germline J gene. The chain couples TRBV2 to TRBJ1-4; D gene unclear. V lost 0 bases, J lost 5 bases, and 7 bases lay in between. This CDR3 has 14 amino acids. CDR1 and CDR2 (germline): LGHNA, YSYQKL. The CDR3 bases that were read are TGTGCCAGCAGCCAAGAAACAAAAAACGAAAGATTATTT. Its protein is CASSQETKNERLF. The entire CDR3 reads CASSQETKNERLFF.

As concerns this clone: Each gene name is a mouse one. The read is 1 residue too short to cover the CDR3 end, so that end is filled in from the germline J gene. The chain combines TRBV19 with TRBJ1-6; perhaps TRBD1 as D (5 bases). TRBJ1-6 belongs to the ORF category, with a function that is uncertain. From germline, CDR1 is FNHDT and CDR2 SITEND (reference sequence). CDR3 length equals 12 residues. The V end lost 3 bases, the J end lost 7 bases, and 5 bases lay between the germline ends. The CDR3 sequence is CASSNRNSPLYF. The sequenced CDR3 bases are TGTGCCAGCAGTAACAGGAATTCGCCCCTCTAC.

Remarks on this clone: All gene names here are mouse names. The read ends 1 residue before the CDR3 terminus; that terminus is restored from the germline J gene. This sample includes further DNA sequences coding for the same CDR3. This rearrangement joins TRBV20 to TRBJ1-6, with a weak D call TRBD1 (5 bases). TRBJ1-6 has ORF status, its function being uncertain. The CDR3 consists of 14 residues. Germline V CDR1 and CDR2: GFQATS, STVNSAI. V was pared by 1 base and J by 4 bases, with 8 bases between. The CDR3 spells CGARGGSYNSPLYF. CDR3 DNA, as far as it was read: TGTGGTGCTAGGGGGGGCTCTTATAATTCGCCCCTCTAC.

This clone came up a few times. Mouse germline and gene names are used. The read stops 1 residue short of the end of the CDR3; the missing end is completed from the germline J gene. The rearrangement joins TRBV31 to TRBJ2-7; 7 bases match TRBD2. CDR3 length equals 11 residues. Germline V lookup: CDR1 GKSSPN, CDR2 SITVG. The V segment lost 4 bases and the J segment 3 bases; nucleotides outside the gene matches: 0. The CDR3 loop reads CAWTGGYEQYF. CDR3 DNA (partial): TGTGCCTGGACTGGGGGCTATGAACAGTAC.

A remark on this clone: Each gene name is a mouse one. The read ends 1 residue shy of where the CDR3 ends; the end is completed using the germline J gene. This chain links TRBV19 with TRBJ2-1; no clear D gene. This CDR3 is built from 12 residues. The germline V gene encodes CDR1 FNHDT and CDR2 SITEND (reference sequence). The V and J ends lost 2 bases and 3 bases respectively, with 3 bases between them. The CDR3 spells CASSIGYAEQFF. The DNA read from the CDR3 is TGTGCCAGCAGTATTGGCTATGCTGAGCAGTTC.

Comment on this clone: The germline and genes are mouse ones. The read gets to within 1 residue of the CDR3 end, and the germline J gene fills in the rest. This chain uses TRBV4 with TRBJ2-1; 8 bases are a match to TRBD1. The V gene's germline CDR1 is LGHDT and CDR2 YNNKQL (reference sequence). V was clipped by 4 bases and J by 7 bases; unmatched bases: 3. The CDR3 contains 13 residues. CDR3 residues: CASSFRGQAEQFF. CDR3 DNA (partial): TGTGCCAGCAGCTTCAGGGGGCAAGCTGAGCAGTTC.

This clone turned up a few times. Genes here carry mouse names. The read falls 1 residue short of the CDR3 end, and the missing part is taken from the germline J gene. The sample carries other DNA sequences with the same CDR3. V and J are TRBV16 and TRBJ2-3; D perhaps matches TRBD2 (7 bases). Germline CDR1 is SGHSA and CDR2 is FRNQAP. There are 15 residues in the CDR3. Trimming took off 3 bases at V and 0 bases at J, with 10 bases between the two ends. The CDR3 spells CASSLGGSSAETLYF. The sequenced part of the CDR3 DNA is TGTGCAAGCAGCTTGGGGGGCTCTAGTGCAGAAACGCTGTAT.

This clone was seen just once. Gene names are mouse gene names. With the read ending 1 residue before the CDR3 end, the germline J gene is used to fill in that end. V and J are TRBV5 and TRBJ1-6, with 7 bases identical to TRBD1. Being an ORF, TRBJ1-6 has a function that is uncertain. The V and J ends lost 1 base and 0 bases, in that order; junction bases with no gene match: 0. Germline V gene sequence: CDR1 LGHNA, CDR2 YNLKQL (reference sequence). CDR3 length: 16 residues. Partial CDR3 DNA: TGTGCCAGCAGCCAAGGACAGGGTTCCTATAATTCGCCCCTCTAC. Protein product: CASSQGQGSYNSPLY. The entire CDR3 protein reads CASSQGQGSYNSPLYF.

A word on this clone: Gene names and germline refer to mouse. The read ends 1 residue before the CDR3 terminus; that terminus is restored from the germline J gene. This chain joins TRBV3 and TRBJ2-1, with 7 bases identical to TRBD1. Per germline, CDR1 SNHLY and CDR2 FYNGKV (reference sequence). This CDR3 region has 14 residues. J was trimmed by 1 base and V by 5 bases; bases with no gene match: 2. The CDR3 is CASSLGQNYAEQFF. The CDR3 DNA, read in part, is TGTGCCAGCAGCCTGGGACAGAACTATGCTGAGCAGTTC.

With respect to this clone: Genes and germline come from the mouse. The CDR3 extends 1 residue past the end of the read, so its final part is completed from the germline J gene. The chain recombines TRBV12-1 with TRBJ2-5; 12 bases map to TRBD2. CDR3 length: 14 residues. V trimming: 3 bases; J trimming: 6 bases; junction bases outside the gene matches: 3. Germline CDR1 reads SGHSN; CDR2 reads HYEKVE. CDR3 bases read: TGTGCCAGCTCTGAGACTGGGGGGGCCGACACCCAGTAC. Translated, it gives CASSETGGADTQY. The complete CDR3 protein is CASSETGGADTQYF.

In its sample, this clone was seen once. Each gene name is a mouse one. CDR3 DNA (partial): TGTGCCAGCGGTGATGGGGGGAGGCAAAACACCTTGTAC. Translated: CASGDGGRQNTLY. The entire CDR3 is CASGDGGRQNTLYF. The chain links TRBV13-2 to TRBJ2-4; D may match TRBD1 or TRBD2 (5 bases each). Read sequence stops 1 residue before the CDR3 end, and the germline J gene provides the missing end. V dropped 0 bases and J dropped 3 bases, with 8 bases sitting between them. CDR3 length: 14 residues. Germline CDR1 NNHNN, CDR2 SYGAGS (reference sequence).

Worth noting for this clone: Gene names and germline refer to mouse. The read terminates 1 residue before the CDR3 end, so the remaining end is supplied by the germline J gene. The chain is built from TRBV12-1 and TRBJ1-4; D unclear. Trimming shortened V by 4 bases and J by 6 bases, and 11 bases separated the two germline ends. The germline V gene has CDR1 SGHSN and CDR2 HYEKVE. The CDR3 length is 13 residues. Partial CDR3 DNA: TGTGCCAGCTCGGAGCCCTCCGACGAAAGATTATTT. As protein: CASSEPSDERLF. The complete CDR3 sequence is CASSEPSDERLFF.